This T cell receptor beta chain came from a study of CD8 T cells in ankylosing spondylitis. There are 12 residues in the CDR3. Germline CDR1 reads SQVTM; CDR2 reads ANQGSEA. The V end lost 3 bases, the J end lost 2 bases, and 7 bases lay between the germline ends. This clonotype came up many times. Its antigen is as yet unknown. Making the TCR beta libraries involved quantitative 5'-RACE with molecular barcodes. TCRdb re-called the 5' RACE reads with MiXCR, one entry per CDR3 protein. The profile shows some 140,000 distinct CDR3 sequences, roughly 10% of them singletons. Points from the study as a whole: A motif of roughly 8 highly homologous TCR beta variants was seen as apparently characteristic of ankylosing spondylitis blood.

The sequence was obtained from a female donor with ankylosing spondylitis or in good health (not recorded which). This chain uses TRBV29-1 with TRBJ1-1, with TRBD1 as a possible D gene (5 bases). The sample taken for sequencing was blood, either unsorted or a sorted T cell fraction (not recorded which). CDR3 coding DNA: TGCAGCGTTGACAGGGCAAACACTGAAGCTTTCTTT. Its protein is CSVDRANTEAFF. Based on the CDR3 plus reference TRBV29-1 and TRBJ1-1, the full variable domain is SAVISQKPSRDICQRGTSLTIQCQVDSQVTMMFWYRQQPGQSLTLIATANQGSEATYESGFVIDKFPISRPNLTFSTLTVSNMSPEDSSIYLCSVDRANTEAFFGQGTRLTVV.